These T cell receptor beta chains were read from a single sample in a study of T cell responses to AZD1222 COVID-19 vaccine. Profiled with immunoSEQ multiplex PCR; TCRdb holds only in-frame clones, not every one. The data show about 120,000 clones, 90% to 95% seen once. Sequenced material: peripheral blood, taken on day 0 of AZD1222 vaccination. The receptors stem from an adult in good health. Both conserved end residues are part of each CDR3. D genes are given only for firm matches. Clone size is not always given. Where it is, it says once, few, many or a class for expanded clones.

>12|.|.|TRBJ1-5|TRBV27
CASSFPHQPQHF
TGTGCCAGCAGTTTCCCCCATCAGCCCCAGCATTTT
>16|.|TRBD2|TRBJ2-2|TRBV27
CASSPGTSGRSGELFF
TGTGCCAGCAGTCCCGGGACTAGCGGGAGGAGCGGGGAGCTGTTTTTT
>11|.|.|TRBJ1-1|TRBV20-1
CSAPGITEAFF
TGCAGTGCCCCGGGGATCACTGAAGCTTTCTTT
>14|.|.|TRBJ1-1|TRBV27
CASSFGGLNTEAFF
TGTGCCAGCAGTTTTGGGGGGCTGAACACTGAAGCTTTCTTT
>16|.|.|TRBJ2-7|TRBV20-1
CSASLVLGTGMYEQYF
TGCAGTGCTAGTCTTGTTCTAGGGACCGGGATGTACGAGCAGTACTTC
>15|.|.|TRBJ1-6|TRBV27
CASSLSGTGGSPLHF
TGTGCCAGCAGTTTATCAGGGACGGGGGGCTCACCCCTCCACTTT
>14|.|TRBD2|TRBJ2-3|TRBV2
CASRWAGEADTQYF
TGTGCCAGCAGATGGGCGGGAGAAGCAGATACGCAGTATTTT
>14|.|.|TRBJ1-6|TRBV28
CASVRIRHNSPLHF
TGTGCCAGCGTTCGGATACGGCATAATTCACCCCTCCACTTT
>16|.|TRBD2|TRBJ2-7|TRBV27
CASSLSVGLAGGEQYF
TGTGCCAGCAGTTTATCGGTGGGGCTAGCGGGAGGCGAGCAGTACTTC
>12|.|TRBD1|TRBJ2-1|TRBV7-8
CASSRTGGEQFF
TGTGCCAGCAGCCGGACAGGCGGTGAGCAGTTCTTC
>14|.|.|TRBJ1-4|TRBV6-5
CASSYSRQPEKLFF
TGTGCCAGCAGTTACTCAAGGCAGCCCGAAAAACTGTTTTTT
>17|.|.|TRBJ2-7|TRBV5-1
CASSLDTRTIISYEQYF
TGCGCCAGCAGCTTGGATACTAGGACCATCATATCCTACGAGCAGTACTTC
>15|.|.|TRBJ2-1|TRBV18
CASSQDQSSYNEQFF
TGTGCCAGCTCCCAAGACCAGAGCTCCTACAATGAGCAGTTCTTC
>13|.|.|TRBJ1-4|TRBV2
CASTREFGEKLFF
TGTGCCAGCACTAGGGAGTTCGGAGAAAAACTGTTTTTT
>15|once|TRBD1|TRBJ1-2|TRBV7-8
CASSLDHSGGGGYTF
TGTGCCAGCAGCTTAGATCACTCAGGGGGCGGTGGCTACACCTTC
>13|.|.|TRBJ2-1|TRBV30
CAWSVNHYNEQFF
TGTGCCTGGAGTGTAAACCATTACAATGAGCAGTTCTTC
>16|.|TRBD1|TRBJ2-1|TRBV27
CASSWSLGDSYNEQFF
TGTGCCAGCAGTTGGTCGTTAGGGGACAGTTACAATGAGCAGTTCTTC
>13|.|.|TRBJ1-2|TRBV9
CASSVSGAGGYTF
TGTGCCAGCAGCGTATCAGGGGCGGGTGGCTACACCTTC
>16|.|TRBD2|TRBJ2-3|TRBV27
CASSLRLAGATDTQYF
TGTGCCAGCAGTTTACGGCTAGCGGGAGCCACAGATACGCAGTATTTT
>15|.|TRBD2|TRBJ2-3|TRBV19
CASSIGGRGEGTQYF
TGTGCCAGTAGTATTGGCGGGAGGGGAGAAGGTACGCAGTATTTT
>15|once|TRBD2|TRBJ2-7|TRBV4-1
CASSQVRRTSHEQYF
TGCGCCAGCAGCCAAGTAAGACGGACTAGCCACGAGCAGTACTTC
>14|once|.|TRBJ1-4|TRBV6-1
CASSDASTNEKLFF
TGTGCCAGCAGTGATGCGTCAACTAATGAAAAACTGTTTTTT
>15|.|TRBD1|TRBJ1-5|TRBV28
CASSLGTGTNQPQHF
TGTGCCAGCAGCCTAGGGACAGGGACAAATCAGCCCCAGCATTTT
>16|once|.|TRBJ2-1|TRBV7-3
CASSRRGPYNNNEQFF
TGTGCCAGCAGCCGTCGGGGTCCTTACAATAACAATGAGCAGTTCTTC
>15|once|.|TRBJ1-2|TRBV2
CASSEELGNPYGYTF
TGTGCCAGCAGTGAAGAGCTAGGGAACCCTTATGGCTACACCTTC
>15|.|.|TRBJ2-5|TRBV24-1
CATSRGRGSQETQYF
TGTGCCACCAGCCGTGGCAGGGGATCCCAAGAGACCCAGTACTTC
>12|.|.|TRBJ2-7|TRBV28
CASSPLEVEQYF
TGTGCCAGCAGTCCCTTGGAGGTTGAGCAGTACTTC
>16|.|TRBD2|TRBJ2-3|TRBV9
CASSPGTSDATDTQYF
TGTGCCAGCAGCCCCGGGACTAGCGATGCCACAGATACGCAGTATTTT
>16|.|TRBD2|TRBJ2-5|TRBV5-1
CASSGKVAGQQETQYF
TGCGCCAGCAGCGGGAAGGTAGCGGGGCAACAAGAGACCCAGTACTTC
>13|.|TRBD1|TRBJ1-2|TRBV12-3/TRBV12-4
CASKQGFFSGYTF
TGTGCCAGTAAACAGGGGTTTTTCTCCGGCTACACCTTC
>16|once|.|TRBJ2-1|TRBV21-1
CASMGPSGHRANEQFF
TGTGCCAGCATGGGCCCTAGCGGCCACAGGGCCAATGAGCAGTTCTTC
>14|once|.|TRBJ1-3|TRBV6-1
CASSGASAGNTIYF
TGTGCCAGCAGTGGAGCTTCCGCAGGAAACACCATATATTTT
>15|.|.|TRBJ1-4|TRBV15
CATSREGGADEKLFF
TGTGCCACCAGCAGAGAGGGAGGGGCCGATGAAAAACTGTTTTTT
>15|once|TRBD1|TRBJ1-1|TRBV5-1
CASSSTDRKNTEAFF
TGCGCCAGCAGCTCCACGGACAGGAAAAACACTGAAGCTTTCTTT
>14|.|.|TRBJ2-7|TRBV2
CASRTLRGVYEQYF
TGTGCCAGCAGGACCCTCCGGGGCGTCTACGAGCAGTACTTC
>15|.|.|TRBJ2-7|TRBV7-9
CASSLAGLANYEQYF
TGTGCCAGCAGCTTAGCGGGGCTAGCGAATTACGAGCAGTACTTC
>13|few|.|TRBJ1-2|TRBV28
CASSFQQFYGYTF
TGTGCCAGCAGTTTCCAACAGTTCTATGGCTACACCTTC
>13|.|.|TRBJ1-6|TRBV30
CAWCADYNSPLHF
TGTGCCTGGTGCGCGGACTATAATTCACCCCTCCACTTT
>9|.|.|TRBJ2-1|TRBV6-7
CASRDEQFF
TGTGCCAGCCGTGACGAGCAGTTCTTC
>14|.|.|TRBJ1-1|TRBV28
CASSNHRGMTEAFF
TGTGCCAGCAGTAACCACCGCGGTATGACTGAAGCTTTCTTT
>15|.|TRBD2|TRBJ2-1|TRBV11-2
CASHKLAGGPREQFF
TGTGCCAGCCACAAACTAGCGGGAGGGCCGAGGGAGCAGTTCTTC
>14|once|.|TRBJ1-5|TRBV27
CASSLVGSNQPQHF
TGTGCCAGCAGTTTAGTGGGATCTAACCAGCCCCAGCATTTT
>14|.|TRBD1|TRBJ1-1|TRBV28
CASSETGAITEAFF
TGTGCCAGCAGTGAGACAGGGGCAATCACTGAAGCTTTCTTT
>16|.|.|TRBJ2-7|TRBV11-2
CASSFWQGRWVYEQYF
TGTGCCAGCAGCTTCTGGCAGGGAAGGTGGGTCTACGAGCAGTACTTC
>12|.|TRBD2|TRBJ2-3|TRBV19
CASRGSGRTQYF
TGTGCCAGTAGGGGCAGCGGGAGGACGCAGTATTTT
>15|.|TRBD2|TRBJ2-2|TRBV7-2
CASSFTGTTTGELFF
TGTGCCAGCAGCTTTACCGGGACTACCACCGGGGAGCTGTTTTTT
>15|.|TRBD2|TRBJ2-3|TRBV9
CASSPGLAGGDTQYF
TGTGCCAGCAGCCCCGGACTAGCGGGAGGAGATACGCAGTATTTT
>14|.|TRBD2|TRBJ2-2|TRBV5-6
CASSLSLAGGELFF
TGTGCCAGCAGCTTGTCCCTAGCGGGAGGTGAGCTGTTTTTT
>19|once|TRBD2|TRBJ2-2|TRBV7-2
CASSFSGTSGTTNTGELFF
TGTGCCAGCAGCTTTTCTGGGACTAGCGGGACTACGAACACCGGGGAGCTGTTTTTT
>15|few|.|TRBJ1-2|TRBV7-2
CASSPRSGGTEGYTF
TGTGCCAGCAGCCCCCGAAGTGGGGGAACGGAAGGCTACACCTTC